This TCR beta chain was sequenced in a study of CD8 T cells in ankylosing spondylitis. Regarding the study as a whole: Reactive arthritis synovial fluid and blood were previously reported to contain some motif variants. As reported, disease-linked clones showed significant enrichment in matched ankylosing spondylitis synovial fluid. A motif in TCR beta, a set of seven to nine highly homologous variants, appeared characteristic of ankylosing spondylitis blood. Clones that were linked to disease were CD8+ and were relatively rare in peripheral blood.

Of note for this clonotype: Its antigen is not identified.

TCRdb re-called the 5' RACE reads through MiXCR, storing one row per CDR3 protein. The table shows almost 250,000 distinct CDR3 sequences, with 32% occurring only once. The clonotype comes from a male donor with ankylosing spondylitis or in good health (not recorded which). Specimen: blood, either unsorted or a sorted T cell fraction (not recorded which).

The CDR3 loop reads CASSQTGATSNYGYTF. The CDR3 DNA reads TGTGCCAGCAGCCAGACAGGGGCGACCTCTAACTATGGCTACACCTTC. The rearrangement joins TRBV12-3 or TRBV12-4 to TRBJ1-2, with 8 bases identical to TRBD1. The J segment lost 0 bases and the V segment lost 6 bases, leaving 9 bases of the junction unmatched. The CDR3 sequence is 16 residues long.